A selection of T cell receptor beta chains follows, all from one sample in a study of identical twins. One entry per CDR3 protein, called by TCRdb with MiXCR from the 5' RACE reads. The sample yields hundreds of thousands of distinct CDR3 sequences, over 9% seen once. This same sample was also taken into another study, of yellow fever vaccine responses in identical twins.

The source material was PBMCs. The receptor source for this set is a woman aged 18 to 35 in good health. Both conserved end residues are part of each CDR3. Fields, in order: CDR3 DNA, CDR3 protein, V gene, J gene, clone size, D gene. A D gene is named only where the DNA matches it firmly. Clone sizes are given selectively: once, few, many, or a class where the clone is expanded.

TGTGCCAGCAGTGATATCAAGGTGGGGGGCTACACCTTC	CASSDIKVGGYTF	TRBV2	TRBJ1-2	few	.
TGCGCCAGCAGCTTGTTTGCGGGGGCGGACACTGAAGCTTTCTTT	CASSLFAGADTEAFF	TRBV5-1	TRBJ1-1	few	.
TGTGCCAGCAAGTGGAGAGGGGACAATCAGCCCCAGCATTTT	CASKWRGDNQPQHF	TRBV19	TRBJ1-5	.	.
TGTGCCACCGAGTTAGGGGCGTACTATGGCTACACCTTC	CATELGAYYGYTF	TRBV28	TRBJ1-2	.	.
TGCAGCGTTGGACCTGACAGTTTCCTGAACACTGAAGCTTTCTTT	CSVGPDSFLNTEAFF	TRBV29-1	TRBJ1-1	few	.
TGCAGTGCGAGTTCCGCGACAGGGGTGGAGGGGCAGTATTTT	CSASSATGVEGQYF	TRBV20-1	TRBJ2-3	few	TRBD1
TGTGCCACCAGCAGCCCCTTCGGGACAGACACTGAAGCTTTCTTT	CATSSPFGTDTEAFF	TRBV15	TRBJ1-1	many	TRBD1
TGTGCCAGCAGTAGCGGGACTCACATTCAGTACTTC	CASSSGTHIQYF	TRBV7-8	TRBJ2-4	.	TRBD2
TGCGCCAGCAGCTTGCAGGGCGGATTCTACGAGCTGTACTTC	CASSLQGGFYELYF	TRBV5-1	TRBJ2-7	.	.
TGTGCCACCAGCAGAGAGCCGGGACCGAACACCGGGGAGCTGTTTTTT	CATSREPGPNTGELFF	TRBV15	TRBJ2-2	.	.
TGTGCCAGCACCCAGACGGGACAGGGGGCGGATGGCTACACCTTC	CASTQTGQGADGYTF	TRBV6-1	TRBJ1-2	.	TRBD1
TGTGCCAGCAGTTTTTGGACTAGCGGGAGTGGGGAGACCCAGTACTTC	CASSFWTSGSGETQYF	TRBV12-3/TRBV12-4	TRBJ2-5	.	TRBD2
TGCAGTGCTAGAGACGGGGGACCCATGAACACTGAAGCTTTCTTT	CSARDGGPMNTEAFF	TRBV20-1	TRBJ1-1	few	.
TGTGCCAGCAGTGTGCAGGGCTCCTACAATGAGCAGTTCTTC	CASSVQGSYNEQFF	TRBV25-1	TRBJ2-1	.	.
TGTGCCAGCAGTTTAGGTAGCGGGAGGGACCTCCCCCAGACCCAGTACTTC	CASSLGSGRDLPQTQYF	TRBV12-3/TRBV12-4	TRBJ2-5	few	TRBD2
TGTGCCAGCAGTCCCCCTGACAGGGGGGCTAACTATGGCTACACCTTC	CASSPPDRGANYGYTF	TRBV7-8	TRBJ1-2	few	TRBD1
TGTGCCAGCAGCTTATTGCCTAGCGGGAGGTATGAGCAGTTCTTC	CASSLLPSGRYEQFF	TRBV7-9	TRBJ2-1	few	TRBD2
TGTGCCAGCAGCGCCGGACTAGCGGGGGGGCCGTCCCATGAGCAGTTCTTC	CASSAGLAGGPSHEQFF	TRBV11-1	TRBJ2-1	many	TRBD2
TGTGCCACCAGAGCGGGAGGGCCGGGGGAGCAGTACTTC	CATRAGGPGEQYF	TRBV28	TRBJ2-7	few	TRBD2
TGTGCCACCAGTGATTTTACGGCAAGTAGCACAGATACGCAGTATTTT	CATSDFTASSTDTQYF	TRBV24-1	TRBJ2-3	.	.
TGCGCCAGCAGCATCATGACTACCAGCGGGAGGGACGAGCAGTACTTC	CASSIMTTSGRDEQYF	TRBV5-1	TRBJ2-7	few	TRBD2
TGCGCCAGCGGACGAACCGGACAGGGGGCTTACAATGAGCAGTTCTTC	CASGRTGQGAYNEQFF	TRBV5-1	TRBJ2-1	.	TRBD1
TGTGCCATCAGCGCCTCCTGGACCGGGGAGCTGTTTTTT	CAISASWTGELFF	TRBV10-3	TRBJ2-2	few	.